This T cell receptor beta chain was sequenced for a study of spatial heterogeneity in lung cancer. TCRdb independently ran MiXCR on the 5' RACE reads; one entry per CDR3 protein. The sample shows 9,500 to 12,000 distinct CDR3 sequences, around 8% of them seen only once. Overall study results and limits: It was found that expanded intratumoral alpha and beta TCR counts tracked tumor mutation counts.

Comment on this clonotype: Its antigen remains unknown. This beta chain came through as a stray read in a library set up for alpha chains, and its size says little.

This CDR3 has 14 amino acids. From germline, CDR1 is MNHEY and CDR2 SVGEGT. Trimming stripped 6 bases from V and 2 bases from J, with 13 bases between. Time point reported: sample taken at primary tumor resection. This specimen was lung tumor tissue, taken at surgery. The receptor comes from a female donor with early-stage non-small cell lung cancer. This chain uses TRBV6-2 or TRBV6-3 with TRBJ2-5; D is unclear. CDR3 nucleotide sequence: TGTGCCAGCAGCCCTGACTGGCTGCAAGAGACCCAGTACTTC. This encodes CASSPDWLQETQYF.